This T cell receptor (beta chain) was observed in a study of control samples from healthy donors and cancer patients (dated by TCRdb to about 2020). Library preparation used the immunoSEQ multiplex PCR assay. As stored in TCRdb, this immuneACCESS dataset retains in-frame rearrangements with V and J assigned. A fraction of the clones does not appear; measured against another copy, unresolved V genes explain less than half of the discrepancy, and the remainder lacks a known reason. The sample data list around 140,000 clones, and about 90% of these were observed just once. The biggest ten clones account for more than 6.5% of the sample. A remark on this clone: The target of this receptor is not known. No much larger clone is present one base from it, and per-base qualities are unavailable.

CDR3 length: 11 amino acids, cysteine to phenylalanine. Of the read, only the CDR3 DNA is kept; its 33 bases are in frame from base 1. As encoded in the germline V gene, CDR1 is MNHEY while CDR2 is SVGAGI. A distance of 5 bases separates the germline ends of V and J, which lose 7 bases and 1 base respectively. The receptor chain draws on TRBV6-5 and TRBJ2-7; there is no confident call for the D gene. What was sequenced was PBMCs. The source of this sequence is a man aged 45-60 years with head and neck cancer. This receptor has the CDR3 CASISSYEQYF. The nucleotide sequence is TGTGCCAGCATTTCTTCCTACGAGCAGTACTTC.